The source of this T cell receptor beta chain is a study of early T cells in non-severe SARS-CoV-2 infection (dated by TCRdb to about 2021). For the study in its entirety: TCR sequencing used bulk RNA from unsorted whole blood, so alpha and beta chains could not be paired.

Study-level results and caveats: VDJdb matching was skewed toward anti-spike CD8 responses and likely underestimated virus-specific expansions by missing private and CD4 specificities.

In its sample, this clonotype was seen many times. Its antigen target is currently unknown. Base qualities were left out, and no much larger clone turns up one base away. The study was a case-control design nested within a healthcare worker cohort in London, UK, with weekly nasopharyngeal swab PCR tests and blood sampling. Between 23 and 31 March 2020, the week of the UK lockdown, healthcare workers were enrolled and then followed up weekly for as long as 16 weeks. Library generation was performed with 5' RACE. Instrument used: NextSeq 500. Unique molecular identifiers were attached to individual cDNA molecules in the TCR library protocol so that sequencing error and PCR bias could be corrected. TCR alpha and beta chains were both sequenced, and the abundances of alpha and beta sequences in each sample were closely correlated with each other. As for the original processing: Decombinator V4 was used to annotate TCR sequences for V gene, J gene and CDR3. TCRs were defined as expanded if a significant change between any two time points was detected under a Poisson model with p below 0.0001. Abundances of TCRs were expressed as counts per million after normalisation to the total number of TCRs sequenced in each sample. A search of VDJdb, accessed on 1 November 2021, was run for TCRs annotated to CMV, EBV and SARS-CoV-2, with TCRs annotated for multiple antigens excluded. TCRdb reanalyzed the raw reads on its own, using fastp at Q25 for trimming and MiXCR for clone calling, and kept in-frame beta chains. Rows merge per CDR3 protein into single entries with the most common DNA and genes. These V and J calls derive from TCRdb rather than the authors' analysis. This sample holds under 45,000 distinct CDR3 sequences; less than 8% were observed only once. 20% to 25% of the sample rests with the top ten.

The TCR originated in an adult who was a healthcare worker with PCR-confirmed SARS-CoV-2 infection or an uninfected control (not recorded which). Sequences were derived from whole blood, sampled at baseline.

The sequenced DNA: TGCGCCAGCAGCCCGTGGGCGGGGACTAGCTCCTACAATGAGCAGTTCTTC. Its protein reads: CASSPWAGTSSYNEQFF. This receptor chain uses TRBV4-1 and TRBJ2-1, with 8 bases in between that match TRBD2. V lost 4 bases and J lost 0 bases, and the count of bases not matched to a germline gene is 8. According to the germline V gene, CDR1 reads MGHRA and CDR2 reads YSYEKL. Including cysteine and phenylalanine, the CDR3 has 17 amino acids. The kept DNA is CDR3 alone, 51 bases in frame from the first base.